This T cell receptor (beta chain) was found in a study of blood T cell repertoires in COVID-19. Overall study: Acute-phase and convalescent COVID-19 samples originated in the United States, Italy and Spain. T cells, B-cell-depleted T cells, or PBMCs provided the cDNA or gDNA that served as material.

V shed 0 bases and J shed 2 bases, with 7 bases lying between them. Germline V lookup: CDR1 SNHLY, CDR2 FYNNEI. The CDR3 has 14 amino acids. The table came from immunoSEQ multiplex PCR; TCRdb's copy has only in-frame clones and leaves some out. This sample yields 68,000 or so clones, of which about 80% are seen a single time; 23% belongs to the top ten. This clone was counted a single time. The sequence came from a human donor in a cohort sampled during active COVID-19. Source material: peripheral blood. The chain links TRBV2 to TRBJ2-5; D remains ambiguous. The CDR3 DNA reads TGTGCCAGCAGTGAAGCTTATATACAAGAGACCCAGTACTTC. As protein: CASSEAYIQETQYF.